This T cell receptor (beta chain) derives from a study of T cell changes during pregnancy in multiple sclerosis. Germline CDR1 is ENHRY and CDR2 is SYGVKD. The CDR3 is made up of 18 amino acids. V lost 4 bases, J lost 0 bases, and 10 bases stayed unmatched. Using immunoSEQ multiplex PCR, the repertoire was profiled, and TCRdb retains in-frame clones only, with some absent. The sample lists approximately 33,000 clones; roughly 88% were seen once. This TCR derives from a female donor in good health, enrolled as a control in a pregnancy study. The sample consisted of CD4+ T cells from peripheral blood mononuclear cells, taken in the first trimester of pregnancy. V and J are TRBV10-3 and TRBJ2-2, with 8 nucleotides matching TRBD1. Written as DNA, the CDR3 is TGTGCCATCAGTGGGGTGGGACAGGAGACCTCGAACACCGGGGAGCTGTTTTTT. Translated, it gives CAISGVGQETSNTGELFF.